Listed below are T cell receptor beta chains from one sample, sequenced in a study of cytomegalovirus exposure and HLA in healthy donors. Assay used: immunoSEQ multiplex PCR; TCRdb lists only in-frame clones, some missing. The data contain over 200,000 clones, around 86% of them seen just once; the ten biggest clones take up roughly 2%. Sequencing was done on a sample of PBMCs. The receptors here all came from a young woman in good health and CMV-seropositive. Each CDR3 is given with its conserved first and last residue. Each record gives: V gene, D gene, clone size, J gene, CDR3 protein, CDR3 DNA. A D gene is named only where the DNA matches it firmly. Part of the rows lack a size; the others show once, few, many or a class for expanded clones.

v_call: TRBV6-5
d_call: .
clone_size: .
j_call: TRBJ2-2
cdr3_aa: CASSYSFVLAGELFF
cdr3_nt: TGTGCCAGCAGTTACTCGTTCGTTTTAGCCGGGGAGCTGTTTTTT

v_call: TRBV7-6
d_call: TRBD1
clone_size: .
j_call: TRBJ1-2
cdr3_aa: CASSWGQGQGYTF
cdr3_nt: TGTGCCAGCAGCTGGGGACAGGGGCAAGGCTACACCTTC

v_call: TRBV25-1
d_call: TRBD1
clone_size: .
j_call: TRBJ2-3
cdr3_aa: CASSETGTGADTQYF
cdr3_nt: TGTGCCAGCAGTGAAACCGGGACAGGGGCAGATACGCAGTATTTT

v_call: TRBV2
d_call: .
clone_size: .
j_call: TRBJ2-7
cdr3_aa: CASSDDRSLTYEQYF
cdr3_nt: TGTGCCAGCAGTGATGACAGGAGCCTAACCTACGAGCAGTACTTC

v_call: TRBV19
d_call: TRBD1
clone_size: .
j_call: TRBJ2-7
cdr3_aa: CASGQGSYEQYF
cdr3_nt: TGTGCCAGCGGACAGGGCTCCTACGAGCAGTACTTC

v_call: TRBV18
d_call: .
clone_size: .
j_call: TRBJ2-7
cdr3_aa: CASSPPTASGYEQYF
cdr3_nt: TGTGCCAGCTCACCACCGACAGCCTCCGGCTACGAGCAGTACTTC

v_call: TRBV27
d_call: TRBD1
clone_size: .
j_call: TRBJ1-1
cdr3_aa: CASSGTGGHSEAFF
cdr3_nt: TGTGCCAGCAGTGGTACAGGGGGCCACTCTGAAGCTTTCTTT

v_call: TRBV6-5
d_call: TRBD2
clone_size: .
j_call: TRBJ2-7
cdr3_aa: CASRGTSGSYEQYF
cdr3_nt: TGTGCCAGCAGGGGGACTAGCGGCTCCTACGAGCAGTACTTC

v_call: TRBV28
d_call: .
clone_size: .
j_call: TRBJ2-3
cdr3_aa: CASSLFDTQYF
cdr3_nt: TGTGCCAGCAGCCTGTTCGATACGCAGTATTTT

v_call: TRBV5-1
d_call: .
clone_size: .
j_call: TRBJ1-1
cdr3_aa: CASSPLGREAFF
cdr3_nt: TGCGCCAGCAGCCCTCTGGGCCGCGAAGCTTTCTTT

v_call: TRBV5-1
d_call: .
clone_size: few
j_call: TRBJ1-5
cdr3_aa: CASSPRGGYQPQHF
cdr3_nt: TGCGCCAGCAGCCCCAGAGGAGGATATCAGCCCCAGCATTTT

v_call: TRBV28
d_call: .
clone_size: .
j_call: TRBJ1-1
cdr3_aa: CASRRGHLNTEAFF
cdr3_nt: TGTGCCAGCAGACGGGGACACCTGAACACTGAAGCTTTCTTT

v_call: TRBV19
d_call: TRBD2
clone_size: .
j_call: TRBJ2-1
cdr3_aa: CASSISGREEQFF
cdr3_nt: TGTGCCAGTAGTATCTCCGGGAGGGAGGAGCAGTTCTTC

v_call: TRBV2
d_call: TRBD1
clone_size: few
j_call: TRBJ1-5
cdr3_aa: CASTPPGQINQPQHF
cdr3_nt: TGTGCCAGCACCCCCCCGGGACAGATCAATCAGCCCCAGCATTTT

v_call: TRBV2
d_call: .
clone_size: few
j_call: TRBJ2-7
cdr3_aa: CASRDLGPYEQYF
cdr3_nt: TGTGCCAGCAGGGATCTAGGTCCCTACGAGCAGTACTTC

v_call: TRBV27
d_call: TRBD2
clone_size: .
j_call: TRBJ2-1
cdr3_aa: CASELLTAGTSGHNEQFF
cdr3_nt: TGTGCCAGCGAGCTCCTTACCGCCGGGACTAGCGGACACAATGAGCAGTTCTTC

v_call: TRBV28
d_call: TRBD2
clone_size: .
j_call: TRBJ2-3
cdr3_aa: CASTSWTSGRVDTQYF
cdr3_nt: TGTGCCAGCACCTCCTGGACTAGCGGGAGGGTGGATACGCAGTATTTT

v_call: TRBV9
d_call: .
clone_size: few
j_call: TRBJ1-2
cdr3_aa: CASSGGGGLYRGYTF
cdr3_nt: TGTGCCAGCAGTGGAGGGGGGGGTTTGTATCGTGGCTACACCTTC

v_call: TRBV11-3
d_call: .
clone_size: .
j_call: TRBJ2-1
cdr3_aa: CASSPRQSSYNEQFF
cdr3_nt: TGTGCCAGCAGCCCGCGACAGAGCTCCTACAATGAGCAGTTCTTC

v_call: TRBV5-4
d_call: TRBD1
clone_size: .
j_call: TRBJ2-5
cdr3_aa: CASSILTGMSGETQYF
cdr3_nt: TGTGCCAGCAGCATACTGACAGGGATGTCCGGGGAGACCCAGTACTTC

v_call: TRBV4-1
d_call: TRBD1
clone_size: .
j_call: TRBJ1-4
cdr3_aa: CASSQDRGDRGYNEKLFF
cdr3_nt: TGCGCCAGCAGCCAAGATAGGGGGGACAGGGGATATAATGAAAAACTGTTTTTT

v_call: TRBV28
d_call: .
clone_size: .
j_call: TRBJ2-1
cdr3_aa: CASSAGTGVYYNEQFF
cdr3_nt: TGTGCCAGCAGTGCTGGGACTGGAGTTTACTACAATGAGCAGTTCTTC

v_call: TRBV7-9
d_call: .
clone_size: .
j_call: TRBJ2-5
cdr3_aa: CASSLDNQETQYF
cdr3_nt: TGTGCCAGCAGCTTAGATAATCAAGAGACCCAGTACTTC

v_call: TRBV6-6
d_call: TRBD1
clone_size: .
j_call: TRBJ1-2
cdr3_aa: CASSLAGTVYGYTF
cdr3_nt: TGTGCCAGCAGTTTAGCCGGGACAGTCTATGGCTACACCTTC